This TCR beta chain was documented in a study of beta chain features in type 1 diabetes. Study-wide findings and caveats: Type 1 diabetes patients had TCRB CDR3s that were shorter (moderately but significantly so) in all four CD4+ subsets. There was a possibility that cDNA sequencing over-represented cells with high TCR expression. Any PCR bias toward short templates would affect both groups alike.

Of the isolated RNA, all was reverse transcribed, and so the sequenced material was expressed TCRB transcripts. TCRdb's copy holds only in-frame clones and misses some; the assay was immunoSEQ multiplex PCR. The sample records hundreds of thousands of clones, 13% being singletons. Purity of each sorted population was above 95%. This CDR3 spans 16 amino acids. V shed 2 bases and J 4 bases; nucleotides not matched to a gene: 8. Germline loops: CDR1 GTSNPN, CDR2 SVGIG (reference sequence). This clone has only a few counts. Its antigen remains unknown. The chain uses TRBV30 and TRBJ2-1, with 10 bases matching TRBD2. Sequencing used naive CD4+ T cells from blood. The source is a man aged 18 to 35 with type 1 diabetes. The CDR3 loop is CAWSWTSGHPYNEQFF. CDR3 nucleotides: TGTGCCTGGAGTTGGACTAGCGGCCACCCTTACAATGAGCAGTTCTTC.